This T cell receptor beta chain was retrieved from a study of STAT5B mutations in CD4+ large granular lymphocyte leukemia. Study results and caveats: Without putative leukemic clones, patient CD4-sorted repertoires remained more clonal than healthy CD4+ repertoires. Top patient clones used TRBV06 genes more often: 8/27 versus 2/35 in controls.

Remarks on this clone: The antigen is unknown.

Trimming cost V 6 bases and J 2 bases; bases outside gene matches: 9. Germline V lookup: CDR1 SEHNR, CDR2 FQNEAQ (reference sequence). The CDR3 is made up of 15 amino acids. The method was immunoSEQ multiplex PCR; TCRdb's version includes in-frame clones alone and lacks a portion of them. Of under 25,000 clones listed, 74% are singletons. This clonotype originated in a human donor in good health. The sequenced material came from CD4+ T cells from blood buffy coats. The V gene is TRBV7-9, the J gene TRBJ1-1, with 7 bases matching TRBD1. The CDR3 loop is CASSTTQGGNTEAFF. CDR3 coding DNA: TGTGCCAGCAGTACTACCCAGGGGGGAAACACTGAAGCTTTCTTT.